This T cell receptor (beta chain) stems from a study of early T cells in non-severe SARS-CoV-2 infection. Germline CDR1 is LGHNA and CDR2 is YNFKEQ. This CDR3 has 15 amino acids. The ends were cut back, 3 bases at V and 0 bases at J, with 9 bases in the middle. Researchers tagged individual cDNA molecules with unique molecular identifiers. TCRdb independently ran MiXCR on the 5' RACE reads; one entry per CDR3 protein. The sample lists just under 65,000 distinct CDR3 sequences; 11% were seen once. The sample was whole blood, taken at baseline. The TCR was taken from an adult who was a healthcare worker with PCR-confirmed SARS-CoV-2 infection or an uninfected control (not recorded which). This chain connects TRBV4-2 to TRBJ2-4; D is tentatively TRBD1 or TRBD2 (5 bases each). CDR3 in DNA: TGTGCCAGCAGCCAGGGGGAACTAGCCAAAAACATTCAGTACTTC. Residues: CASSQGELAKNIQYF.